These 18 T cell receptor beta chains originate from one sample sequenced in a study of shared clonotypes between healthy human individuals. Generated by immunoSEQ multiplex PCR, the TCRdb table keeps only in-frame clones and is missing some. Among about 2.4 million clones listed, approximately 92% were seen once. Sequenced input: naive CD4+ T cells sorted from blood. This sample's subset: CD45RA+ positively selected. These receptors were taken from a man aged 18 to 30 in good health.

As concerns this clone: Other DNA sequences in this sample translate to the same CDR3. The CDR3 region has the DNA TGTGCCAGCAGCTTGGGGGCGGGCAGCACAGATACGCAGTATTTT. It is translated as CASSLGAGSTDTQYF. V and J are TRBV11-2 and TRBJ2-3; perhaps TRBD1 as D (6 bases). This CDR3 comprises 15 residues. V lost 3 bases to trimming and J lost 0 bases, with 10 bases between them. Germline V CDR1 and CDR2: SGHAT, FQNNGV.

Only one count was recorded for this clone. The CDR3 nucleotides read TGTGCCAGCAGCCCAGACAGGTCTGGGGCCCAGTACTTC. It translates to CASSPDRSGAQYF. The chain carries TRBV7-2 and TRBJ2-5; possible D gene TRBD1, 6 bases. The germline gives CDR1 SGHTA, CDR2 FQGNSA. V was shortened by 5 bases and J by 9 bases, with 16 bases between the two germline ends. The CDR3 runs 13 residues. The whole variable domain, remainder taken from reference TRBV7-2 and TRBJ2-5, is GAGVSQSPSNKVTEKGKDVELRCDPISGHTALYWYRQSLGQGLEFLIYFQGNSAPDKSGLPSDRFSAERTGGSVSTLTIQRTQQEDSAVYLCASSPDRSGAQYFGPGTRLLVL.

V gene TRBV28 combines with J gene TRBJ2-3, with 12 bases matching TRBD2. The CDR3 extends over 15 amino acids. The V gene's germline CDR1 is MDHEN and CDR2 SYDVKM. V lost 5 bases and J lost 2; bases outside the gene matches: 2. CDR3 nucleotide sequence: TGTGCCAGCAGTCTAGCGGGGGGGACCACAGATACGCAGTATTTT. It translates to CASSLAGGTTDTQYF.

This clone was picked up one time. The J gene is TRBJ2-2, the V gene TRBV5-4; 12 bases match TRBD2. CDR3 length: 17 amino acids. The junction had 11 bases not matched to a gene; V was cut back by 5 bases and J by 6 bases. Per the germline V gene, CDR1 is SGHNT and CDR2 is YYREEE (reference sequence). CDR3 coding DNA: TGTGCCAGCAGTGACGGACTAGCGGGATTCGAGGCCGGGGAGCTGTTTTTT. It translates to CASSDGLAGFEAGELFF. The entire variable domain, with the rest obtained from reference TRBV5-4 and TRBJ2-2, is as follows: ETGVTQSPTHLIKTRGQQVTLRCSSQSGHNTVSWYQQALGQGPQFIFQYYREEENGRGNFPPRFSGLQFPNYSSELNVNALELDDSALYLCASSDGLAGFEAGELFFGEGSRLTVL.

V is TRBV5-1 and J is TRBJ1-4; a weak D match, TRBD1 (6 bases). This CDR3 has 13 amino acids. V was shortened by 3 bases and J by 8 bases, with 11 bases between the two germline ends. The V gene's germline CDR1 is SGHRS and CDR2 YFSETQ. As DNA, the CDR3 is TGCGCCAGCAGCTCGGCTAGGGGGGAAAAACTGTTTTTT. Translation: CASSSARGEKLFF.

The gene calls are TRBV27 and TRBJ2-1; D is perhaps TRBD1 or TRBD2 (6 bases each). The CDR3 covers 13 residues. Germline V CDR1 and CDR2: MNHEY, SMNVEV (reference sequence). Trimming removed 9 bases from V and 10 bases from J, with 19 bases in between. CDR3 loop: CARPTAKGGEQFF. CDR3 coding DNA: TGTGCCAGGCCTACAGCAAAGGGGGGCGAGCAGTTCTTC.

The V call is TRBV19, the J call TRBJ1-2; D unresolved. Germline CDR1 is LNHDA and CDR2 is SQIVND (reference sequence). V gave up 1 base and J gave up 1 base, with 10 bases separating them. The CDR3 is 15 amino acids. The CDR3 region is CASSIGAAGNYGYTF. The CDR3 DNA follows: TGTGCCAGTAGTATAGGGGCTGCCGGTAACTATGGCTACACCTTC.

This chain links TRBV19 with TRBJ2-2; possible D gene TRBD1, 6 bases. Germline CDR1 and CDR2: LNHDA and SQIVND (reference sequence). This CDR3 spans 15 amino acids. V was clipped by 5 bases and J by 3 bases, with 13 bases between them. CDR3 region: CASSPGASYTGELFF. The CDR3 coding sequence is TGTGCCAGTAGTCCAGGGGCTAGCTACACCGGGGAGCTGTTTTTT.

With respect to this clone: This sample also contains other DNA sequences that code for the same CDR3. The CDR3 reads CASSLVAGGYNEQFF. The CDR3 nucleotides are TGTGCCAGCAGCTTAGTAGCGGGGGGCTACAATGAGCAGTTCTTC. This sequence joins TRBV5-4 and TRBJ2-1; 10 bases match TRBD2. J gave up 3 bases and V 2 bases, and 2 bases lay outside the gene matches. Germline CDR1 reads SGHNT; CDR2 reads YYREEE (reference sequence). The CDR3 sequence is 15 residues long. Combining the CDR3 with reference TRBV5-4 and TRBJ2-1 gives the whole variable domain ETGVTQSPTHLIKTRGQQVTLRCSSQSGHNTVSWYQQALGQGPQFIFQYYREEENGRGNFPPRFSGLQFPNYSSELNVNALELDDSALYLCASSLVAGGYNEQFFGPGTRLTVL.

In nucleotides, the CDR3 is TGTGCCAGCAGTGATCCAGGGCTAGCGGGGGCCATGGATACGCAGTATTTT. Protein sequence: CASSDPGLAGAMDTQYF. This chain connects TRBV2 to TRBJ2-3; 10 nucleotides align to TRBD2. The CDR3 loop spans 17 amino acids. CDR1 is SNHLY and CDR2 is FYNNEI in the germline V gene. Losses at the gene ends were 3 bases for V and 6 bases for J; bases not matched to a gene: 12.

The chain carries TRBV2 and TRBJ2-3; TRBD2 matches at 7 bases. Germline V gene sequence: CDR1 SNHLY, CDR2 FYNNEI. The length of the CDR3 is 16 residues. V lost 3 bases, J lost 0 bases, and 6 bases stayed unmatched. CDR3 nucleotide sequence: TGTGCCAGCAGTGACCCGCGGGAGCTGAGCACAGATACGCAGTATTTT. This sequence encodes CASSDPRELSTDTQYF.

CDR3 bases: TGTGCCAGCAGTGAAGTTGGAGGGTTAGGGCTCGCGTATAATTCACCCCTCCACTTT. Encoded protein: CASSEVGGLGLAYNSPLHF. V and J are TRBV6-1 and TRBJ1-6; no firm D call. V dropped 1 base and J dropped 4 bases, with 20 bases sitting between them. This CDR3 has 19 amino acids. CDR1 and CDR2 from the germline V gene are MNHNS and SASEGT.

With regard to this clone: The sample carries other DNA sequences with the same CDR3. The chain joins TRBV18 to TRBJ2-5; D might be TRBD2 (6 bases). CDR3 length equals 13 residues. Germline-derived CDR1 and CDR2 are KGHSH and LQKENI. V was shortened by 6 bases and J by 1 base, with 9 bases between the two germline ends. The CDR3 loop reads CASSGGLQETQYF. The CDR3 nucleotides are TGTGCCAGCTCGGGGGGACTCCAAGAGACCCAGTACTTC. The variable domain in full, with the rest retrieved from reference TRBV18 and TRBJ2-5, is NAGVMQNPRHLVRRRGQEARLRCSPMKGHSHVYWYRQLPEEGLKFMVYLQKENIIDESGMPKERFSAEFPKEGPSILRIQQVVRGDSAAYFCASSGGLQETQYFGPGTRLLVL.

The CDR3 spells CASSISGTSNQPQHF. In DNA, the CDR3 is TGTGCCAGTAGTATAAGTGGGACCAGCAATCAGCCCCAGCATTTT. The chain recombines TRBV19 with TRBJ1-5, with D maybe TRBD1 (5 bases). The V gene's germline CDR1 is LNHDA and CDR2 SQIVND (reference sequence). The ends were cut back, 2 bases at V and 1 base at J, with 9 bases in the middle. This CDR3 spans 15 amino acids.

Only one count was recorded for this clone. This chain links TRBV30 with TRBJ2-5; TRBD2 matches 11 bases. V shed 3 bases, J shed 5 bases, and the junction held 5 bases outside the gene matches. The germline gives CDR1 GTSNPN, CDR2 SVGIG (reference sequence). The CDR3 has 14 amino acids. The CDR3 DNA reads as TGTGCCTGGAGCAAGTTAGCGGGAGGGGAGACCCAGTACTTC. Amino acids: CAWSKLAGGETQYF.

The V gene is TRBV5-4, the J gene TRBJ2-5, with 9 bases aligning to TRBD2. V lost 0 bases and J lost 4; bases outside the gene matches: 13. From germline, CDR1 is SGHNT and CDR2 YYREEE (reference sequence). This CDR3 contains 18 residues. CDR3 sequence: CASSLGPARGGAGETQYF. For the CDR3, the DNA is TGTGCCAGCAGCTTGGGCCCAGCGCGCGGGGGGGCCGGAGAGACCCAGTACTTC.

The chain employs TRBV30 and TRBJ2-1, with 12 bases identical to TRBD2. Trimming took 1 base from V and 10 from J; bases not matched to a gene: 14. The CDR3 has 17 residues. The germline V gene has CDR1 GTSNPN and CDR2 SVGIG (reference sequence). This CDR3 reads CAWSEAGRGLAGQEQFF. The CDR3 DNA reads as TGTGCCTGGAGTGAGGCGGGTAGGGGACTAGCGGGTCAGGAGCAGTTCTTC.

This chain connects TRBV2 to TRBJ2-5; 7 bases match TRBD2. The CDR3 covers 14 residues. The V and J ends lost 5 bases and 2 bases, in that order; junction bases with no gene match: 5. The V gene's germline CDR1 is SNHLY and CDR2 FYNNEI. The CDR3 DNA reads TGTGCCAGCAGTCTCCTAGCGGTACAAGAGACCCAGTACTTC. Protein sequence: CASSLLAVQETQYF.